This T cell receptor (beta chain) was sequenced for a study of post-analysis software for immune sequencing data. General study findings and limits: Comparison of patients with controls showed four or five TRBV segments more frequent in patients, TRBV5-6, TRBV5-1 and TRBV20-1 among them.

Prepared TCR beta cDNA libraries contained unique molecular identifiers. MiXCR was run by TCRdb on the PCR reads, yielding one entry per CDR3 protein. The table has some 700,000 distinct CDR3 sequences, approximately 60% seen once. Notes on this clonotype: Its matching antigen is unknown.

The CDR3 sequence is 14 residues long. Germline V gives CDR1 SGHTA, CDR2 FQGNSA. Trimming pared 1 base from V and 2 bases from J, leaving 7 bases between. What was sequenced was blood. The gene calls are TRBV7-2 and TRBJ2-3; no clear D gene. The clonotype originates from a girl aged 2 to 10 with multiple sclerosis. As DNA, the CDR3 is TGTGCCAGCAGCTTAGGACCTTTCACAGATACGCAGTATTTT. It codes for CASSLGPFTDTQYF.